Following are 23 T cell receptor beta chains from one sample sequenced in a study of shared clonotypes between healthy human individuals (dated by TCRdb to 2019 to 2021). Library generation was performed with the immunoSEQ multiplex PCR assay. The table was pulled from immuneACCESS by TCRdb, which kept in-frame rearrangements only. Such tables lose some clones; where checked, under half of the loss comes from unresolved V genes, and the rest has no known cause. The sample table shows roughly 2,000,000 clones, and approximately 94% are seen once. More than 0.95% of the sample is in the top ten clones. CD8 naive samples were obtained by positive selection for CCR7 among CD45RO-negative cells, yielding a CD45RA+CCR7+ population from which TemRA cells were excluded. The source material was naive CD8+ T cells sorted from blood. Sample cell subset or site, as interpreted from the label and publication: CD45RA+CCR7+. The receptors shown here come from a man aged 18 to 30 in good health.

The chain links TRBV28 to TRBJ2-1; 9 nucleotides line up with TRBD1. The CDR3 is 15 residues long. Germline V lookup: CDR1 MDHEN, CDR2 SYDVKM. The trim removed 3 bases at V and 8 bases at J, leaving 8 bases unmatched. Written as DNA, the CDR3 is TGTGCCAGCAGTTTCCTAACAGGGGGCGCAGATGAGCAGTTCTTC. Residues: CASSFLTGGADEQFF.

The rearrangement uses TRBV10-2 and TRBJ2-7, with 8 bases that match TRBD2. V lost 5 bases, J lost 5 bases, and 8 bases stayed unmatched. Germline assignment: CDR1 WSHSY and CDR2 SAAADI. The CDR3 runs to 14 residues. CDR3 in amino acids: CASSSAGETHEQYF. The CDR3 nucleotides are TGCGCCAGCAGTTCAGCGGGAGAAACCCACGAGCAGTACTTC.

The J gene is TRBJ2-1, the V gene TRBV27, with 8 bases fitting TRBD2. Germline V gene data show CDR1 as MNHEY and CDR2 as SMNVEV (reference sequence). V lost 4 bases and J lost 7; bases outside the gene matches: 12. The CDR3 has 16 residues. CDR3 region: CASSSTRGLGRNEQFF. DNA for the CDR3: TGTGCCAGCAGTTCTACTAGGGGACTAGGGAGGAATGAGCAGTTCTTC.

The chain has TRBV20-1 and TRBJ2-3; D gene unclear. The CDR3 is 11 amino acids. The germline V gene has CDR1 DFQATT and CDR2 SNEGSKA (reference sequence). Trimming cost V 5 bases and J 5 bases, with 8 bases left between them. CDR3 protein: CSALEEDTQYF. For the CDR3, the DNA is TGCAGTGCTCTCGAGGAAGATACGCAGTATTTT.

Only one count was recorded for this clone. The sample carries other DNA sequences with the same CDR3. This rearrangement joins TRBV11-2 to TRBJ2-7, with a weak D call TRBD1 (5 bases). V was trimmed by 0 bases and J by 3 bases, leaving 12 bases between them. Germline values: CDR1 SGHAT, CDR2 FQNNGV. The CDR3 covers 15 residues. As DNA, the CDR3 is TGTGCCAGCAGCTTAGAAGCAGGGCCAAGCTACGAGCAGTACTTC. Translation gives CASSLEAGPSYEQYF. The entire variable domain, with the rest obtained from reference TRBV11-2 and TRBJ2-7, is as follows: EAGVAQSPRYKIIEKRQSVAFWCNPISGHATLYWYQQILGQGPKLLIQFQNNGVVDDSQLPKDRFSAERLKGVDSTLKIQPAKLEDSAVYLCASSLEAGPSYEQYFGPGTRLTVT.

This rearrangement joins TRBV6-8 to TRBJ1-2; D unresolved. This CDR3 has 11 residues. The ends were cut back, 2 bases at V and 8 bases at J, with 6 bases in the middle. Germline CDR1 reads MNHGY; CDR2 reads SAAAGT. The CDR3 nucleotides are TGTGCCAGCAGTTACGCTGGAGGCTACACCTTC. Translation: CASSYAGGYTF.

V and J are TRBV19 and TRBJ1-1; 8 bases are a match to TRBD1. Germline-derived CDR1 and CDR2 are LNHDA and SQIVND (reference sequence). The CDR3 runs to 15 residues. The ends lost 3 bases at V and 1 base at J; junction bases unmatched: 4. The CDR3 DNA reads as TGTGCCAGTAGTATTTGGACAGGGACGAACACTGAAGCTTTCTTT. It encodes CASSIWTGTNTEAFF.

V usage is TRBV6-4 and J usage is TRBJ2-4; D is unclear. Germline CDR1 reads MRHNA; CDR2 reads SNTAGT. Trimming pared 7 bases from V and 10 bases from J, leaving 17 bases between. The CDR3 has 13 residues. The CDR3 DNA sequence: TGTGCCAGCATTCACGGGTACAGCCTGATTCAGTACTTC. Residues: CASIHGYSLIQYF.

This sequence joins TRBV6-5 and TRBJ2-7; 12 bases map to TRBD2. Germline CDR1 reads MNHEY; CDR2 reads SVGAGI. The CDR3 extends over 15 amino acids. Trimming took 5 bases from V and 5 from J; bases not matched to a gene: 7. CDR3 in DNA: TGTGCCAGCAGTACACGGACTAGCGGGGACCACGAGCAGTACTTC. This codes for CASSTRTSGDHEQYF.

To note about this clone: This sample includes further DNA sequences coding for the same CDR3. The chain uses TRBV9 and TRBJ2-7; 8 bases map to TRBD2. There are 14 residues in the CDR3. Trimming at V came to 0 bases and at J to 7 bases, leaving 6 bases not matched to a gene. CDR1 is SGDLS and CDR2 is YYNGEE in the germline V gene. The CDR3 reads CASSVGGGTLEQYF. CDR3 DNA sequence: TGTGCCAGCAGCGTAGGCGGGGGGACCCTAGAGCAGTACTTC.

The rearrangement links TRBV19 to TRBJ2-1; a possible D gene is TRBD2 (5 bases). The CDR3 sequence is 15 residues long. Per germline, CDR1 LNHDA and CDR2 SQIVND (reference sequence). Between the trimmed V and J ends, which lost 2 bases and 0 bases, there was a span of 8 bases. The CDR3 sequence is CASSITGSSYNEQFF. CDR3 nucleotide sequence: TGTGCCAGTAGTATAACGGGGAGCTCCTACAATGAGCAGTTCTTC.

As regards this clone: The same CDR3 arises from other DNA sequences in this sample as well. The rearrangement uses TRBV6-1 and TRBJ2-7; D not certain. The germline CDR1 and CDR2 sequences are MNHNS and SASEGT. V dropped 0 bases and J dropped 3 bases, with 9 bases sitting between them. This CDR3 spans 14 amino acids. CDR3 amino acids: CASSEAGSSYEQYF. The DNA for the CDR3 is TGTGCCAGCAGTGAAGCCGGCAGCAGCTACGAGCAGTACTTC.

CDR3 DNA sequence: TGTGCCAGCAGTGTATGGACAGGGCCTGAAAAACTGTTTTTT. Protein sequence: CASSVWTGPEKLFF. V and J are TRBV2 and TRBJ1-4, with 8 bases fitting TRBD1. Germline V gene data show CDR1 as SNHLY and CDR2 as FYNNEI. This CDR3 has 14 residues. Germline trimming cut 4 bases from V and 7 bases from J; bases unmatched to any gene: 5.

The chain carries TRBV11-2 and TRBJ2-3; D gene unclear. Trimming took 3 bases from V and 1 from J, leaving 11 bases between them. Germline V gene sequence: CDR1 SGHAT, CDR2 FQNNGV. The CDR3 is 15 amino acids. For the CDR3, the DNA is TGTGCCAGCAGCTTGGCTTTTCAGGGCACAGATACGCAGTATTTT. It yields the protein CASSLAFQGTDTQYF.

V is TRBV13 and J is TRBJ2-7, with D tentatively TRBD1 (5 bases). CDR1 is PRHDT, CDR2 FYEKMQ, per germline (reference sequence). This CDR3 is 14 amino acids long. V dropped 3 bases and J dropped 1 base, with 10 bases sitting between them. CDR3 in DNA: TGTGCCAGCAGCTTGGTGACAGATTCCTACGAGCAGTACTTC. Residues: CASSLVTDSYEQYF. Looking up the rest from reference TRBV13 and TRBJ2-7 gives the full variable domain: AAGVIQSPRHLIKEKRETATLKCYPIPRHDTVYWYQQGPGQDPQFLISFYEKMQSDKGSIPDRFSAQQFSDYHSELNMSSLELGDSALYFCASSLVTDSYEQYFGPGTRLTVT.

Worth noting for this clone: Other DNA sequences from this sample encode an identical CDR3 as well. The chain combines TRBV5-1 with TRBJ2-7; possibly TRBD2 for D (5 bases). The CDR3 is made up of 13 amino acids. CDR1 is SGHRS, CDR2 YFSETQ, per germline. V lost 0 bases, J lost 5 bases, and 9 bases lay in between. CDR3 in amino acids: CASSLVAGHEQYF. The CDR3 DNA is TGCGCCAGCAGCTTGGTGGCGGGCCACGAGCAGTACTTC. Drawing the rest from reference TRBV5-1 and TRBJ2-7, the complete variable domain is KAGVTQTPRYLIKTRGQQVTLSCSPISGHRSVSWYQQTPGQGLQFLFEYFSETQRNKGNFPGRFSGRQFSNSRSEMNVSTLELGDSALYLCASSLVAGHEQYFGPGTRLTVT.

This clone was counted once. One junction end disagrees with the germline gene, perhaps due to a read error. This sample includes further DNA sequences coding for the same CDR3. The chain has TRBV7-7 and TRBJ2-7; D not certain. The CDR3 spans 13 residues. Germline V gene sequence: CDR1 SSHAT, CDR2 FNYEAQ (reference sequence). CDR3 residues: CASSLGATYEQYF. The CDR3 coding sequence is TGTGCTAGCAGCTTAGGAGCCACCTACGAGCAGTACTTC.

The V gene is TRBV28, the J gene TRBJ2-5; TRBD1 agrees at 9 bases. Germline lookup yields CDR1 MDHEN and CDR2 SYDVKM. This CDR3 spans 15 amino acids. J gave up 7 bases and V 3 bases, and 9 bases lay outside the gene matches. CDR3 sequence (DNA): TGTGCCAGCAGTTTTGCCGGGACAGGGCGTGGGACCCAGTACTTC. Its protein is CASSFAGTGRGTQYF.

The chain joins TRBV11-2 to TRBJ2-3; D gene unclear. CDR1 and CDR2 (germline): SGHAT, FQNNGV. CDR3 length: 15 residues. Trimming pared 4 bases from V and 0 bases from J, leaving 11 bases between. The CDR3 spells CASSYMGPSTDTQYF. The CDR3 region has the DNA TGTGCCAGCAGCTACATGGGCCCGAGCACAGATACGCAGTATTTT.

The CDR3 spells CASSLVLGLGLGTDTQYF. DNA of the CDR3: TGTGCCAGCAGCTTAGTTTTGGGACTGGGGCTCGGCACAGATACGCAGTATTTT. The chain employs TRBV11-2 and TRBJ2-3; TRBD2 might be the D (6 bases). Trimming stripped 1 base from V and 1 base from J, with 18 bases between. The CDR3 loop spans 18 amino acids. Per germline, CDR1 SGHAT and CDR2 FQNNGV.

The chain carries TRBV27 and TRBJ1-3; perhaps TRBD1 as D (5 bases). V was clipped by 5 bases and J by 2 bases, with 13 bases between them. CDR1 is MNHEY and CDR2 is SMNVEV in the germline V gene (reference sequence). The CDR3 runs to 15 residues. As DNA, the CDR3 is TGTGCCAGCAGTATTGGGGGGGATCCTGGAAACACCATATATTTT. Encoded protein: CASSIGGDPGNTIYF.

The rearrangement joins TRBV2 to TRBJ2-7, with TRBD2 matching 10 bases. Germline assignment: CDR1 SNHLY and CDR2 FYNNEI. The CDR3 is made up of 15 amino acids. The trim removed 8 bases at V and 3 bases at J, leaving 10 bases unmatched. This CDR3 reads CASGTGLAESYEQYF. The DNA of the CDR3 is TGTGCCAGCGGGACCGGACTAGCGGAAAGCTACGAGCAGTACTTC.

This clone was observed a single time. The chain has TRBV28 and TRBJ1-3, with 10 bases that match TRBD1. The junction had 7 bases not matched to a gene; V was cut back by 3 bases and J by 5 bases. This CDR3 is 16 amino acids long. Germline V gene lookup returns CDR1 MDHEN and CDR2 SYDVKM. The CDR3 DNA is TGTGCCAGCAGTTTCCCCTCGACAGGGGGCCGAAACACCATATATTTT. Translating gives CASSFPSTGGRNTIYF.